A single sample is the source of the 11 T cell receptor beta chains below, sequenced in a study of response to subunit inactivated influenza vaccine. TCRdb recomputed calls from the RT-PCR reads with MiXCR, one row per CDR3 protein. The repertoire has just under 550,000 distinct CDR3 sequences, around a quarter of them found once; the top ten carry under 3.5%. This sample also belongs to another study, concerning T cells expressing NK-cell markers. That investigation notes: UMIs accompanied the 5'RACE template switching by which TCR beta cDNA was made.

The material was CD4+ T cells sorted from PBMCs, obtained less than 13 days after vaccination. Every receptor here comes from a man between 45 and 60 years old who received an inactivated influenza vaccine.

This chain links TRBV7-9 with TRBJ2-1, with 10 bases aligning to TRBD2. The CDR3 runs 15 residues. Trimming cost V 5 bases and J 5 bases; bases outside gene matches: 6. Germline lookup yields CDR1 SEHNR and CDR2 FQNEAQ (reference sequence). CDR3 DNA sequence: TGTGCCAGCAGCCTACACGGGACTAGCGACAATGAGCAGTTCTTC. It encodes CASSLHGTSDNEQFF.

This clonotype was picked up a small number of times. DNA for the CDR3: TGCGCCAGCAGCCATTCATACAGCGTAACCTACGAGCAGTACTTC. This encodes CASSHSYSVTYEQYF. V and J are TRBV4-3 and TRBJ2-7; no definite D call. Trimming removed 3 bases from V and 2 bases from J, with 14 bases in between. The V gene's germline CDR1 is LGHNA and CDR2 YSLEER. The CDR3 runs 15 residues.

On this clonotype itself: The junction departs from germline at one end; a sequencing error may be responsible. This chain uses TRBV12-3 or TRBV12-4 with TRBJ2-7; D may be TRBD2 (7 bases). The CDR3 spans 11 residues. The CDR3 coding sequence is TGTGCCAGCAGTCCCGGGGGGCGCCCTGACTTC. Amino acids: CASSPGGRPDF.

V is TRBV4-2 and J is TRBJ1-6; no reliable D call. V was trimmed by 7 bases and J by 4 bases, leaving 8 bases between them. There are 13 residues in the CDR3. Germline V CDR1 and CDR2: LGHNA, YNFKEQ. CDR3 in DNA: TGTGCCAGCAATGACGGATATAATTCACCCCTCCACTTT. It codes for CASNDGYNSPLHF.

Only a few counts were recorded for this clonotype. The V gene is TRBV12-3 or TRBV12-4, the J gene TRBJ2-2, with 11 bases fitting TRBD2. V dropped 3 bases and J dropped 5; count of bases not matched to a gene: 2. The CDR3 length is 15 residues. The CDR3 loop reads CASSLTSGVTGELFF. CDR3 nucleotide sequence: TGTGCCAGCAGTTTGACTAGCGGGGTGACCGGGGAGCTGTTTTTT.

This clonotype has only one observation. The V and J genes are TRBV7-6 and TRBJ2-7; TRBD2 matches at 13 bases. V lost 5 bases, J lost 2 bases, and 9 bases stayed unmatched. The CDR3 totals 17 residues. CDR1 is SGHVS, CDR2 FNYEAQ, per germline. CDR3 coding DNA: TGTGCCAGCAGCCCCCCAAGTACTAGCGGGAGGGCCTACGAGCAGTACTTC. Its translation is CASSPPSTSGRAYEQYF.

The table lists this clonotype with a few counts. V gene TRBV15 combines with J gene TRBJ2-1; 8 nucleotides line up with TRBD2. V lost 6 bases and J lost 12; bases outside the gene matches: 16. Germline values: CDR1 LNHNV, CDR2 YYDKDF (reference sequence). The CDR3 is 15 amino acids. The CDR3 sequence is CATSPTRQPGGGQFF. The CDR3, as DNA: TGTGCCACCAGTCCGACCCGACAGCCCGGGGGGGGGCAGTTCTTC.

The CDR3 DNA is TGTGCCACCAGCACGGGACTACTTCGGAGGGAGACCCAGTACTTC. Translated: CATSTGLLRRETQYF. The chain employs TRBV15 and TRBJ2-5; 7 nucleotides agree with TRBD2. V trimming: 4 bases; J trimming: 5 bases; junction bases outside the gene matches: 10. The CDR3 is made up of 15 amino acids. CDR1 and CDR2 (germline): LNHNV, YYDKDF (reference sequence).

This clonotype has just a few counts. CDR3 residues: CSASDRTTYNEQFF. CDR3 nucleotide sequence: TGCAGTGCTAGCGACAGGACCACCTACAATGAGCAGTTCTTC. The chain links TRBV20-1 to TRBJ2-1; possibly TRBD1 for D (6 bases). The ends were cut back, 3 bases at V and 2 bases at J, with 11 bases in the middle. Germline V gene lookup returns CDR1 DFQATT and CDR2 SNEGSKA (reference sequence). The CDR3 spans 14 residues.

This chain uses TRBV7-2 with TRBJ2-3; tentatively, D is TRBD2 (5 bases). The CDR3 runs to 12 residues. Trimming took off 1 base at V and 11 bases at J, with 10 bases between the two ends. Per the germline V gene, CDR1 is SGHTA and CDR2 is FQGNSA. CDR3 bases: TGTGCCAGCAGCTTAGGGACTTTTCAGCAGTATTTT. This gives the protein CASSLGTFQQYF.

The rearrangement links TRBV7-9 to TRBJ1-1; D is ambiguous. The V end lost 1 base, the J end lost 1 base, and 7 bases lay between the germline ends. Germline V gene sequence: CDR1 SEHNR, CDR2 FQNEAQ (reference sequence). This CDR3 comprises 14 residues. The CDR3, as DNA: TGTGCCAGCAGCTTAGGGGTCACGAACACTGAAGCTTTCTTT. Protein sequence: CASSLGVTNTEAFF.